This TCR beta chain was sequenced in a study of cytomegalovirus exposure and HLA in healthy donors. Use of 60 Vbeta and 13 Jbeta primers characterized the PCR. Method: immunoSEQ multiplex PCR; TCRdb's copy keeps in-frame clones and lacks some. Of about 120,000 clones in the sample, about 70% are singletons; the top ten hold about 2%. This clone was counted a few times. This TCR was sampled from a human donor in good health. The specimen sequenced was PBMCs.

DNA for the CDR3: TGCAGCGCTACCAGCGGGGAGTCCTACGAGCAGTACTTC. Its protein product is CSATSGESYEQYF. This chain links TRBV29-1 with TRBJ2-7; TRBD2 matches 7 bases. This CDR3 is 13 amino acids long. CDR1 and CDR2 (germline): SQVTM, ANQGSEA. Unmatched junction bases numbered 7, after V lost 7 bases and J lost 1 base.